The T cell receptor (beta chain) described here comes from a study of blood T cell repertoires in COVID-19. TCRdb's copy holds only in-frame clones and misses some; the assay was immunoSEQ multiplex PCR. Of fewer than 400,000 clones in the sample, approximately 85% were seen once. From germline, CDR1 is GTSNPN and CDR2 SVGIG (reference sequence). V was clipped by 2 bases and J by 5 bases; unmatched bases: 12. CDR3 size: 16 residues. The receptor was derived from a man aged 25-45 years who had recovered from COVID-19. The chain combines TRBV30 with TRBJ1-2; 9 positions match TRBD1. The sequenced sample consisted of PBMCs or T cells enriched from blood (not recorded which). The CDR3 nucleotides read TGTGCCTGGAGTTACCTACAGGGGGCGAAGAGGTATGGCTACACCTTC. Translation gives CAWSYLQGAKRYGYTF.